This TCR beta chain was captured in a study of T cells after yellow fever vaccination. Study background: Fractions containing few cells were prepared with SMART-Seq v4 Ultra Low Input.

By 5'RACE template switching, TCR cDNA was produced, with a universal primer site and UMIs added in the process. TCRdb redid the calling of the 5' RACE reads with MiXCR, one entry per CDR3 protein. Counted here are just under 600,000 distinct CDR3 sequences, approximately 15% occurring once; the ten biggest clones make up around 15%. The sample holds a few counts of this clonotype. Its target is unknown. Study-level points and caveats: Clones that expanded after primary vaccination mostly reappeared after the booster (96% CD4, 70% to 90% CD8). Contamination of FACS-sorted repertoires by abundant clonotypes from the bulk population could occur.

Trimming cost V 11 bases and J 0 bases, with 13 bases left between them. The germline gives CDR1 SNHLY, CDR2 FYNNEI. The CDR3 consists of 14 residues. The chain joins TRBV2 to TRBJ2-2; TRBD2 is a possible D gene (6 bases). The material was PBMCs, obtained on the day of the yellow fever booster vaccination. This TCR was recovered from a man aged 30 to 39 who received the YFV17D yellow fever vaccine. As DNA, the CDR3 is TGTGCCTCCTCGGGACTTTCGAACACCGGGGAGCTGTTTTTT. Encoded protein: CASSGLSNTGELFF.